These 18 T cell receptor beta chains came from one sample sequenced in a study of blood T cell repertoires in COVID-19. Measured with immunoSEQ multiplex PCR; TCRdb has only the in-frame clones, and not every one. The table has approximately 280,000 clones, 75% to 90% seen once. The sample consisted of PBMCs or T cells enriched from blood (not recorded which). These receptors all stem from a woman aged 45-60 years who had recovered from COVID-19.

The chain uses TRBV6-1 and TRBJ1-2; D is unresolved. The V and J ends lost 0 bases and 4 bases respectively, with 6 bases between them. The germline V gene has CDR1 MNHNS and CDR2 SASEGT. The CDR3 has 13 residues. CDR3 DNA: TGTGCCAGCAGTGAAGCCCATTTCTATGGCTACACCTTC. Amino acids: CASSEAHFYGYTF.

This clone was recorded a few times. This chain joins TRBV5-1 and TRBJ2-2, with 11 bases that match TRBD2. The CDR3 consists of 18 residues. Germline V CDR1 and CDR2: SGHRS, YFSETQ. V was clipped by 4 bases and J by 2 bases; unmatched bases: 10. Written as DNA, the CDR3 is TGCGCCAGCAGCATTGCTAGCGGGGGGACCAAAAACACCGGGGAGCTGTTTTTT. It codes for CASSIASGGTKNTGELFF.

In its sample, this clone was seen once. The chain uses TRBV3-1 (or the pseudogene TRBV3-2) and TRBJ1-2; 7 nucleotides line up with TRBD1. V dropped 6 bases and J dropped 4; count of bases not matched to a gene: 14. The CDR3 length is 16 residues. CDR1 and CDR2 from the germline V gene are LGHDT and YNNKEL (reference sequence). The CDR3 loop reads CASSHPSRAGGYGYTF. The DNA of the CDR3 is TGTGCCAGCAGTCACCCCTCGCGAGCAGGGGGCTATGGCTACACCTTC.

The rearrangement joins TRBV6-5 to TRBJ2-1, with 9 bases lining up with TRBD2. V shed 4 bases, J shed 4 bases, and the junction held 5 bases outside the gene matches. The germline V gene has CDR1 MNHEY and CDR2 SVGAGI. This CDR3 is 15 amino acids long. In DNA, the CDR3 is TGTGCCAGCAGTTTGAGCGGGAGGAAATACAATGAGCAGTTCTTC. Amino acids: CASSLSGRKYNEQFF.

The rearrangement uses TRBV27 and TRBJ1-1; tentatively, D is TRBD1 (6 bases). Trimming stripped 3 bases from V and 4 bases from J, with 24 bases between. The germline gives CDR1 MNHEY, CDR2 SMNVEV (reference sequence). The CDR3 covers 18 residues. The CDR3 here is CASSFLFSGRGARTEAFF. In DNA form, the CDR3 reads TGTGCCAGCAGTTTCCTTTTTTCGGGGAGGGGGGCTCGCACTGAAGCTTTCTTT.

The V and J genes are TRBV4-1 and TRBJ2-7; tentatively, D is TRBD2 (5 bases). V lost 0 bases and J 6 bases, leaving 6 bases between the germline ends. The germline CDR1 and CDR2 sequences are MGHRA and YSYEKL. The CDR3 is 12 amino acids. CDR3 sequence: CASSQDRGEQYF. The CDR3, as DNA: TGCGCCAGCAGCCAAGACCGGGGCGAGCAGTACTTC.

This clone was detected only a few times. The J gene is TRBJ1-2, the V gene TRBV4-2, with TRBD1 matching over 10 bases. Germline V CDR1 and CDR2: LGHNA, YNFKEQ. The trim removed 3 bases at V and 7 bases at J, leaving 8 bases unmatched. The CDR3 has 15 residues. CDR3 nucleotides: TGTGCCAGCAGCCAGGGGGACAGGGGAATCGGTGGCTACACCTTC. This translates into CASSQGDRGIGGYTF.

This chain joins TRBV4-3 and TRBJ1-3; maybe TRBD1 (6 bases). Deletions cut 4 bases from V and 0 bases from J, with 13 bases between. The CDR3 covers 16 residues. The V gene's germline CDR1 is LGHNA and CDR2 YSLEER. The CDR3 protein is CASSRIQGSSGNTIYF. DNA of the CDR3: TGCGCCAGCAGCCGAATACAGGGATCCTCTGGAAACACCATATATTTT.

This chain connects TRBV4-1 to TRBJ2-5, with 7 bases fitting TRBD1. Germline assignment: CDR1 MGHRA and CDR2 YSYEKL. V shed 3 bases, J shed 2 bases, and the junction held 9 bases outside the gene matches. The CDR3 is 16 residues long. The CDR3 is CASSQTDRTGQETQYF. The CDR3 region has the DNA TGCGCCAGCAGCCAGACTGACCGGACAGGACAAGAGACCCAGTACTTC.

This chain links TRBV29-1 with TRBJ2-1; tentatively, D is TRBD2 (5 bases). The CDR3 runs to 12 residues. V lost 3 bases, J lost 7 bases, and 10 bases lay in between. The germline V gene has CDR1 SQVTM and CDR2 ANQGSEA. This chain's CDR3 is CSVEGAINEQFF. As DNA, the CDR3 is TGCAGCGTTGAGGGAGCGATAAATGAGCAGTTCTTC.

V usage is TRBV18 and J usage is TRBJ1-5, with TRBD1 matching over 11 bases. Germline values: CDR1 KGHSH, CDR2 LQKENI. The CDR3 sequence is 18 residues long. Trimming removed 3 bases from V and 1 base from J; junction bases left unmatched: 8. The CDR3 nucleotides are TGTGCCAGCTCACCGCTTCCGGGACAGGGGGTAAGCAATCAGCCCCAGCATTTT. Translating gives CASSPLPGQGVSNQPQHF.

This clone was picked up one time. This chain links TRBV5-1 with TRBJ2-2, with TRBD1 matching 9 bases. Germline lookup yields CDR1 SGHRS and CDR2 YFSETQ. V lost 6 bases and J lost 8; bases outside the gene matches: 11. This CDR3 has 15 amino acids. CDR3 loop: CASNWKGQGSGELFF. The CDR3 coding sequence is TGCGCCAGCAACTGGAAGGGACAGGGATCAGGGGAGCTGTTTTTT. Looking up the rest from reference TRBV5-1 and TRBJ2-2 gives the full variable domain: KAGVTQTPRYLIKTRGQQVTLSCSPISGHRSVSWYQQTPGQGLQFLFEYFSETQRNKGNFPGRFSGRQFSNSRSEMNVSTLELGDSALYLCASNWKGQGSGELFFGEGSRLTVL.

The chain employs TRBV28 and TRBJ2-2; D remains unclear. V dropped 6 bases and J dropped 2 bases, with 4 bases sitting between them. The germline gives CDR1 MDHEN, CDR2 SYDVKM. CDR3 length equals 12 residues. CDR3 in DNA: TGTGCCAGCAGCCTAAACACCGGGGAGCTGTTTTTT. As protein: CASSLNTGELFF. The full variable domain, completed using reference TRBV28 and TRBJ2-2, is DVKVTQSSRYLVKRTGEKVFLECVQDMDHENMFWYRQDPGLGLRLIYFSYDVKMKEKGDIPEGYSVSREKKERFSLILESASTNQTSMYLCASSLNTGELFFGEGSRLTVL.

The chain recombines TRBV5-5 with TRBJ1-1; D possibly corresponds to TRBD1 (6 bases). Trimming removed 1 base at V and 1 base at J, with 8 bases between. There are 14 residues in the CDR3. In germline, CDR1 is SGHKS, CDR2 YYEKEE (reference sequence). The CDR3, as DNA: TGTGCCAGCAGCTTGACAGGGTCGAACACTGAAGCTTTCTTT. Its protein is CASSLTGSNTEAFF.

The chain combines TRBV5-1 with TRBJ1-1; D is unresolved. Germline loops: CDR1 SGHRS, CDR2 YFSETQ. The CDR3 has 15 amino acids. V was clipped by 5 bases and J by 3 bases, with 17 bases between them. The CDR3, as DNA: TGCGCCAGCAGGCCTGCGGAACTCTTACACACTGAAGCTTTCTTT. As protein: CASRPAELLHTEAFF.

CDR3 sequence (DNA): TGTGCCAGCAGCCCGACTAGGAACACCGGGGAGCTGTTTTTT. It specifies CASSPTRNTGELFF. This sequence joins TRBV11-1 and TRBJ2-2, with D possibly matching TRBD2 (6 bases). This CDR3 comprises 14 residues. Per germline, CDR1 SGHAT and CDR2 FQDESV (reference sequence). V was clipped by 5 bases and J by 1 base, with 8 bases between them. Full variable domain (outside the CDR3, taken from reference TRBV11-1 and TRBJ2-2): EAEVAQSPRYKITEKSQAVAFWCDPISGHATLYWYRQILGQGPELLVQFQDESVVDDSQLPKDRFSAERLKGVDSTLKIQPAELGDSAMYLCASSPTRNTGELFFGEGSRLTVL.

This clone was picked up one time. The chain is built from TRBV11-2 and TRBJ2-2, with 10 bases identical to TRBD1. CDR3 length equals 14 residues. After removal of 5 bases from V and 7 bases from J, the junction contained 4 bases not matched to a gene. Germline V gives CDR1 SGHAT, CDR2 FQNNGV. The CDR3: CASSGTGASGELFF. Written as DNA, the CDR3 is TGTGCCAGCAGCGGGACAGGGGCGAGCGGGGAGCTGTTTTTT. Drawing the rest from reference TRBV11-2 and TRBJ2-2, the complete variable domain is EAGVAQSPRYKIIEKRQSVAFWCNPISGHATLYWYQQILGQGPKLLIQFQNNGVVDDSQLPKDRFSAERLKGVDSTLKIQPAKLEDSAVYLCASSGTGASGELFFGEGSRLTVL.

The V call is TRBV3-1 (or the pseudogene TRBV3-2), the J call TRBJ1-1; D is undetermined. Germline V CDR1 and CDR2: LGHDT, YNNKEL (reference sequence). The CDR3 is made up of 14 amino acids. V lost 4 bases, J lost 1 base, and 10 bases lay in between. The CDR3 nucleotides read TGTGCCAGCAGCCCTCGAGGAGGGAACACTGAAGCTTTCTTT. This translates into CASSPRGGNTEAFF.